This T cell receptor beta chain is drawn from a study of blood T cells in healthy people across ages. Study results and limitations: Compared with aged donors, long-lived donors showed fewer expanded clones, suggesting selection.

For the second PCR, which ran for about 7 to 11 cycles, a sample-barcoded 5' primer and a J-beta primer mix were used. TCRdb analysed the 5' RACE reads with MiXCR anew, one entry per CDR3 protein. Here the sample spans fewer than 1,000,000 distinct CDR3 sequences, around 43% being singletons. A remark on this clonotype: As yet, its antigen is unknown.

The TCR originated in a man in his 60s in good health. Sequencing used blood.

The CDR3 coding sequence is TGTGCCAGCAGCTTCACAGGGTTCGACGAGCAGTACTTC. It yields the protein CASSFTGFDEQYF. The chain carries TRBV7-2 and TRBJ2-4, with D possibly being TRBD1 (6 bases). The J call is in doubt because the DNA end fits TRBJ2-7 better. CDR3 length: 13 amino acids. Germline lookup yields CDR1 SGHTA and CDR2 FQGNSA.